The 5 T cell receptor beta chains reported below all come from one sample, sequenced in a study of brain metastases from non-small cell lung cancer. This table comes from immunoSEQ multiplex PCR, and its TCRdb copy is limited to in-frame clones, with some not included. The table records approximately 1,400 clones, around 81% of them present only once. The sample comprised tumor-adjacent normal tissue. These receptors were collected from a donor at least 40 years old with non-small cell lung cancer.

Details on this clone: This may stem from a read error, because a much larger clone lies one nucleotide away. The V and J genes are TRBV28 and TRBJ1-1; unclear D gene. Germline V gene lookup returns CDR1 MDHEN and CDR2 SYDVKM. The CDR3 contains 13 residues. The CDR3 is CVSSLGQATEAFF. CDR3 DNA sequence: TGTGTCAGCAGTCTCGGTCAGGCCACTGAAGCTTTCTTT.

Only a few counts were recorded for this clone. The chain has TRBV18 and TRBJ2-3, with unresolved D. In germline, CDR1 is KGHSH, CDR2 LQKENI. The length of the CDR3 is 15 residues. Trimming pared 3 bases from V and 4 bases from J, leaving 14 bases between. The CDR3 bases are TGTGCCAGCTCACCTAGCATAGTGGCGTCAGATACGCAGTATTTT. Translated, it gives CASSPSIVASDTQYF.

The rearrangement joins TRBV6-5 to TRBJ2-7; the match to TRBD1 covers 9 bases. The CDR3 is 14 residues long. CDR1 is MNHEY and CDR2 is SVGAGI in the germline V gene. Germline trimming cut 6 bases from V and 0 bases from J; bases unmatched to any gene: 3. In DNA, the CDR3 is TGTGCCAGCAGCCGGGACAGGGCCTCCTACGAGCAGTACTTC. Translation: CASSRDRASYEQYF.

On this clone itself: The junction and the germline gene differ at one end; a read error may be behind it. The chain has TRBV25-1 and TRBJ2-7, with 7 bases matching TRBD1. Germline V CDR1 and CDR2: MGHDK, SYGVNS. The CDR3 loop spans 15 amino acids. The CDR3 bases are TGTGTCAGCAGTGCCAACCGGGACAGAAACGGCGAGCAGTACTTC. This encodes CVSSANRDRNGEQYF.

This rearrangement joins TRBV12-3 or TRBV12-4 to TRBJ2-7; 7 bases align to TRBD1. Losses at the gene ends were 6 bases for V and 3 bases for J; bases not matched to a gene: 2. CDR3 length equals 12 residues. CDR3 sequence: CASSDRVYEQYF. In DNA, the CDR3 is TGTGCCAGCAGCGACAGGGTCTACGAGCAGTACTTC.